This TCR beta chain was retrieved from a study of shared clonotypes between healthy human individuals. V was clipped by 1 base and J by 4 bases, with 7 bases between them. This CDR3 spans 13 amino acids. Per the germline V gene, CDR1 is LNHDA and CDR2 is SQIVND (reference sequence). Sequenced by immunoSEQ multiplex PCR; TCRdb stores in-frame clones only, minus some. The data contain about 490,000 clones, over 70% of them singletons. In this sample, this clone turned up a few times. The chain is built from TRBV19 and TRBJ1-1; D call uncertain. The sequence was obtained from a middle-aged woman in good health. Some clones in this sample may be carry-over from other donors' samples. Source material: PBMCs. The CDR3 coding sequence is TGTGCCAGTAGTATAGTCTGGGGCACTGAAGCTTTCTTT. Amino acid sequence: CASSIVWGTEAFF.